The rows below give T cell receptor beta chains drawn from one sample of a study of blood T cell repertoires in COVID-19. Some clones are missing from TCRdb's copy, which holds only in-frame ones; the method was immunoSEQ multiplex PCR. The data contain some 170,000 clones, about 74% of them singletons. The sequenced sample consisted of peripheral blood. These receptors were collected from a man in his 60s with acute or convalescent COVID-19. CDR3s include the opening cysteine and the closing phenylalanine or tryptophan. D genes are given only for firm matches. Clone size is given for some rows only: seen once, a few or many times, or a class if the clone is expanded.

j_gene: TRBJ1-3; d_gene: NA; abundance: NA; v_gene: TRBV25-1; CDR3nt: TGTGCCAGCAGTTCGACAGGCGAAAACACCATATATTTT; CDR3aa: CASSSTGENTIYF
j_gene: TRBJ2-3; d_gene: NA; abundance: once; v_gene: TRBV2; CDR3nt: TGTGCCAGCAGCCGACTAGGCTCAGATACGCAGTATTTT; CDR3aa: CASSRLGSDTQYF
j_gene: TRBJ2-7; d_gene: TRBD2; abundance: NA; v_gene: TRBV28; CDR3nt: TGTGCCAGCAGTCCCTATAGCGGGGGGGCCTACGAGCAGTACTTC; CDR3aa: CASSPYSGGAYEQYF
j_gene: TRBJ1-1; d_gene: NA; abundance: NA; v_gene: TRBV7-2; CDR3nt: TGTGCCAGCAGCTTTACACAGAACACTGAAGCTTTCTTT; CDR3aa: CASSFTQNTEAFF
j_gene: TRBJ1-5; d_gene: TRBD1; abundance: NA; v_gene: TRBV19; CDR3nt: TGTGCCAGTAGTTTCGAGGGACAGAGCAATCAGCCCCAGCATTTT; CDR3aa: CASSFEGQSNQPQHF
j_gene: TRBJ1-2; d_gene: TRBD1; abundance: few; v_gene: TRBV30; CDR3nt: TGTGCCTGGGGGACAGAAAACCATAACTATGGCTACACCTTC; CDR3aa: CAWGTENHNYGYTF
j_gene: TRBJ2-1; d_gene: TRBD1; abundance: NA; v_gene: TRBV5-1; CDR3nt: TGCGCCAGCAGCTTGGGGGGACAGGGGGCCCGGGAGCAGTTCTTC; CDR3aa: CASSLGGQGAREQFF
j_gene: TRBJ1-5; d_gene: NA; abundance: NA; v_gene: TRBV10-2; CDR3nt: TGCGCCAGCAGTGAAGGGGTGGTGGGCAATCAGCCCCAGCATTTT; CDR3aa: CASSEGVVGNQPQHF
j_gene: TRBJ1-5; d_gene: TRBD1; abundance: NA; v_gene: TRBV5-1; CDR3nt: TGCGCCAGCAGAAAGGACAGGGCCGATCAGCCCCAGCATTTT; CDR3aa: CASRKDRADQPQHF
j_gene: TRBJ1-2; d_gene: NA; abundance: few; v_gene: TRBV19; CDR3nt: TGTGCCAGTAGTTCCCGGGGCTACACCTTC; CDR3aa: CASSSRGYTF
j_gene: TRBJ2-5; d_gene: NA; abundance: once; v_gene: TRBV7-8; CDR3nt: TGTGCCAGCAGCTTAGAGGGCAGGGGGTCGGGGGACTTC; CDR3aa: CASSLEGRGSGDF
j_gene: TRBJ2-3; d_gene: NA; abundance: NA; v_gene: TRBV5-1; CDR3nt: TGCGCCAGCAGCACCCAACAGGGAGCAGATACGCAGTATTTT; CDR3aa: CASSTQQGADTQYF
j_gene: TRBJ2-1; d_gene: TRBD1; abundance: NA; v_gene: TRBV5-1; CDR3nt: TGCGCCAGCAGCCCAGGGACAGCTTCGTACAATGAGCAGTTCTTC; CDR3aa: CASSPGTASYNEQFF
j_gene: TRBJ2-5; d_gene: NA; abundance: NA; v_gene: TRBV5-1; CDR3nt: TGCGCCAGCAGCTTGAACAGGGCGTCGGGGGAGACCCAGTACTTC; CDR3aa: CASSLNRASGETQYF
j_gene: TRBJ2-7; d_gene: TRBD1; abundance: NA; v_gene: TRBV15; CDR3nt: TGTGCCACCAGCAAACTAACAGGGGTCAACGAGCAGTACTTC; CDR3aa: CATSKLTGVNEQYF
j_gene: TRBJ1-5; d_gene: NA; abundance: NA; v_gene: TRBV19; CDR3nt: TGTGCCAGTAGTATCCCGGGACACCACCAATCCCAGCCCCAGCATTTT; CDR3aa: CASSIPGHHQSQPQHF
j_gene: TRBJ2-7; d_gene: NA; abundance: NA; v_gene: TRBV7-2; CDR3nt: TGTGCCAGCAGCTCCTTTTCGGACTCCCTCTACGAGCAGTACTTC; CDR3aa: CASSSFSDSLYEQYF
j_gene: TRBJ1-4; d_gene: NA; abundance: NA; v_gene: TRBV29-1; CDR3nt: TGCAGCGTGCTGGCTGAGGCTAATGAAAAACTGTTTTTT; CDR3aa: CSVLAEANEKLFF
j_gene: TRBJ1-1; d_gene: NA; abundance: NA; v_gene: TRBV24-1; CDR3nt: TGTGCCACCAGTGACCCCACAGGGACCACTGAAGCTTTCTTT; CDR3aa: CATSDPTGTTEAFF
j_gene: TRBJ2-7; d_gene: TRBD1; abundance: few; v_gene: TRBV4-1; CDR3nt: TGCGCCAGCAGCCCGACAGGGGCCTACGAGCAGTACTTC; CDR3aa: CASSPTGAYEQYF
j_gene: TRBJ1-1; d_gene: TRBD1; abundance: many; v_gene: TRBV30; CDR3nt: TGTGCCTGGACCGGGGCAGGGGGCACTGAAGCTTTCTTT; CDR3aa: CAWTGAGGTEAFF
j_gene: TRBJ2-3; d_gene: TRBD2; abundance: NA; v_gene: TRBV9; CDR3nt: TGTGCCAGCAGCGGTAGCGGGGGGGTTGCAGATACGCAGTATTTT; CDR3aa: CASSGSGGVADTQYF
j_gene: TRBJ2-7; d_gene: TRBD1; abundance: once; v_gene: TRBV12-3/TRBV12-4; CDR3nt: TGTGCCAGCAGTCCGGGGACAGATAAGTACTTC; CDR3aa: CASSPGTDKYF
j_gene: TRBJ2-6; d_gene: NA; abundance: NA; v_gene: TRBV12-5; CDR3nt: TGTGCTAGTGGTTCTAATTCTGGGGCCAACGTCCTGACTTTC; CDR3aa: CASGSNSGANVLTF
j_gene: TRBJ1-1; d_gene: NA; abundance: NA; v_gene: TRBV7-3; CDR3nt: TGTGCCAGCAGCTTCGGACCGGGGGACACTGAAGCTTTCTTT; CDR3aa: CASSFGPGDTEAFF
j_gene: TRBJ2-7; d_gene: TRBD1; abundance: NA; v_gene: TRBV4-1; CDR3nt: TGCGCCAGCAGCCAAGAGAGGGACAGGGGGGTCTACGAGCAGTACTTC; CDR3aa: CASSQERDRGVYEQYF
j_gene: TRBJ2-5; d_gene: NA; abundance: NA; v_gene: TRBV11-3; CDR3nt: TGTGCCAGCAGCTTATACGCAGGGTCAGAGACCCAGTACTTC; CDR3aa: CASSLYAGSETQYF
j_gene: TRBJ2-1; d_gene: TRBD2; abundance: NA; v_gene: TRBV10-3; CDR3nt: TGTGCCATCAGTGAGTCCAGGACTAGTCAAGATGAGCAGTTCTTC; CDR3aa: CAISESRTSQDEQFF
j_gene: TRBJ1-4; d_gene: TRBD1; abundance: once; v_gene: TRBV14; CDR3nt: TGTGCCAGCAGCCCCCAGGGGGGCGCCGGTGAAAAACTGTTTTTT; CDR3aa: CASSPQGGAGEKLFF
j_gene: TRBJ2-5; d_gene: TRBD1; abundance: NA; v_gene: TRBV5-1; CDR3nt: TGCGCCAGCAGCTCGACCGGGACAGGTCAGACCCAGTACTTC; CDR3aa: CASSSTGTGQTQYF
j_gene: TRBJ2-1; d_gene: TRBD1; abundance: NA; v_gene: TRBV2; CDR3nt: TGTGCCAGCAGTGCTGGGACAGGGGTCTACAATGAGCAGTTCTTC; CDR3aa: CASSAGTGVYNEQFF
j_gene: TRBJ1-1; d_gene: NA; abundance: once; v_gene: TRBV19; CDR3nt: TGTGCCAGTAGTAAGACGGGGGGCCACGAAGCTTTCTTT; CDR3aa: CASSKTGGHEAFF
j_gene: TRBJ1-2; d_gene: NA; abundance: few; v_gene: TRBV10-3; CDR3nt: TGTGCCATCAGTGACTTCGAGGGGGTCTATGGCTACACCTTC; CDR3aa: CAISDFEGVYGYTF
j_gene: TRBJ1-1; d_gene: NA; abundance: NA; v_gene: TRBV6-4; CDR3nt: TGTGCCAGCAGTGAACAGATCAACACTGAAGCTTTCTTT; CDR3aa: CASSEQINTEAFF
j_gene: TRBJ2-5; d_gene: NA; abundance: NA; v_gene: TRBV25-1; CDR3nt: TGTGCCAGCAGTGACCCAGAAGAGACCCAGTACTTC; CDR3aa: CASSDPEETQYF
j_gene: TRBJ2-5; d_gene: TRBD1; abundance: NA; v_gene: TRBV30; CDR3nt: TGTGCCTGGGACAGGGGGCTGGGAGAGACCCAGTACTTC; CDR3aa: CAWDRGLGETQYF
j_gene: TRBJ2-6; d_gene: NA; abundance: NA; v_gene: TRBV11-2; CDR3nt: TGTGCCAGCAGCCTCAATGCTTGGGGGCAGTCGAGGGCCAACGTCCTGACTTTC; CDR3aa: CASSLNAWGQSRANVLTF
j_gene: TRBJ1-5; d_gene: NA; abundance: NA; v_gene: TRBV7-2; CDR3nt: TGTGCCAGCAACTTCGGATCAGACTACAATCAGCCCCAGCATTTT; CDR3aa: CASNFGSDYNQPQHF
j_gene: TRBJ2-7; d_gene: TRBD1; abundance: NA; v_gene: TRBV5-1; CDR3nt: TGCGCCAGCAGCTTGGATGGGACAGGACCCTACGAGCAGTACTTC; CDR3aa: CASSLDGTGPYEQYF
j_gene: TRBJ1-1; d_gene: NA; abundance: NA; v_gene: TRBV2; CDR3nt: TGTGCCAGCTTTGGGGCGAACACTGAAGCTTTCTTT; CDR3aa: CASFGANTEAFF
j_gene: TRBJ1-2; d_gene: TRBD1; abundance: NA; v_gene: TRBV6-5; CDR3nt: TGTGCCAGCAGTTCCGACAGGGTCCGTTATGGCTACACCTTC; CDR3aa: CASSSDRVRYGYTF
j_gene: TRBJ1-1; d_gene: TRBD1; abundance: NA; v_gene: TRBV7-2; CDR3nt: TGTGCCAGCAGCCCACAGGGGGAAAGCACTGAAGCTTTCTTT; CDR3aa: CASSPQGESTEAFF
j_gene: TRBJ2-3; d_gene: TRBD1; abundance: NA; v_gene: TRBV5-1; CDR3nt: TGCGCCAGCAGCTTGGGACAGGGGGCCGGTACGCAGTATTTT; CDR3aa: CASSLGQGAGTQYF
j_gene: TRBJ2-5; d_gene: NA; abundance: NA; v_gene: TRBV3-1/TRBV3-2; CDR3nt: TGTGCCAGCAGCCCCTCAGGGGTTGAGACCCAGTACTTC; CDR3aa: CASSPSGVETQYF
j_gene: TRBJ2-7; d_gene: NA; abundance: NA; v_gene: TRBV6-2/TRBV6-3; CDR3nt: TGTGCCAGCAGTTGGGGCCGGGACACCACCTACGAGCAGTACTTC; CDR3aa: CASSWGRDTTYEQYF
j_gene: TRBJ2-2; d_gene: TRBD2; abundance: few; v_gene: TRBV29-1; CDR3nt: TGCAGCGTTAAGGGACTAGGTGGCACCGGGGAGCTGTTTTTT; CDR3aa: CSVKGLGGTGELFF
j_gene: TRBJ2-5; d_gene: TRBD2; abundance: NA; v_gene: TRBV6-2/TRBV6-3; CDR3nt: TGTGCCAGCAGTTACGGCTGGGGACTAGCGGTTCAGGGAGAGACCCAGTACTTC; CDR3aa: CASSYGWGLAVQGETQYF
j_gene: TRBJ1-2; d_gene: NA; abundance: NA; v_gene: TRBV21-1; CDR3nt: TGTGCCAGCAGCGATAGACAGGGGATATATAAAGGTGGCTACACCTTC; CDR3aa: CASSDRQGIYKGGYTF
j_gene: TRBJ1-6; d_gene: NA; abundance: NA; v_gene: TRBV6-5; CDR3nt: TGTGCCAGCAGTTACCAGGGTGGCGGTTCACCCCTCCACTTT; CDR3aa: CASSYQGGGSPLHF
j_gene: TRBJ1-2; d_gene: TRBD1; abundance: NA; v_gene: TRBV7-8; CDR3nt: TGTGCCAGCAGCTTAGCGGGACAGGGGATCCACTATGGCTACACCTTC; CDR3aa: CASSLAGQGIHYGYTF
j_gene: TRBJ2-2; d_gene: TRBD1; abundance: many; v_gene: TRBV10-3; CDR3nt: TGTGCCATCGCTCCCGGGACAGAGAACACCGGGGAGCTGTTTTTT; CDR3aa: CAIAPGTENTGELFF
j_gene: TRBJ1-2; d_gene: TRBD1; abundance: NA; v_gene: TRBV19; CDR3nt: TGTGCCAGTAGTGCGCCCCGGACAGGGGATACCGGCTACACCTTC; CDR3aa: CASSAPRTGDTGYTF
j_gene: TRBJ2-5; d_gene: TRBD1; abundance: few; v_gene: TRBV5-1; CDR3nt: TGCGCCAGCGGTCCGGGACAGGGAGTTGAGACCCAGTACTTC; CDR3aa: CASGPGQGVETQYF
j_gene: TRBJ2-5; d_gene: NA; abundance: NA; v_gene: TRBV24-1; CDR3nt: TGTGCCACCAGTGATCCGACAGGCCCCCAAGAGACCCAGTACTTC; CDR3aa: CATSDPTGPQETQYF
j_gene: TRBJ2-5; d_gene: TRBD2; abundance: many; v_gene: TRBV18; CDR3nt: TGTGCCAGCTCACCGACGACTAGCGGGGACCCCCCCACAGCCCAGTACTTC; CDR3aa: CASSPTTSGDPPTAQYF
j_gene: TRBJ2-3; d_gene: NA; abundance: NA; v_gene: TRBV2; CDR3nt: TGTGCCAGCAGTGATGGGAGCGCGGCAGATACGCAGTATTTT; CDR3aa: CASSDGSAADTQYF
j_gene: TRBJ1-5; d_gene: NA; abundance: once; v_gene: TRBV5-1; CDR3nt: TGCGCCAGCAGCTTGGAGGCAGGGAGGGGACAGCCCCAGCATTTT; CDR3aa: CASSLEAGRGQPQHF
j_gene: TRBJ2-3; d_gene: TRBD2; abundance: few; v_gene: TRBV6-2/TRBV6-3; CDR3nt: TGTGCCAGCAGTTACGTGACTAGCGGGGGGGATGATACGCAGTATTTT; CDR3aa: CASSYVTSGGDDTQYF
j_gene: TRBJ1-5; d_gene: NA; abundance: NA; v_gene: TRBV2; CDR3nt: TGTGCCAGCAGTGTGGCTGGGGGGTCACTCCAGCCCCAGCATTTT; CDR3aa: CASSVAGGSLQPQHF